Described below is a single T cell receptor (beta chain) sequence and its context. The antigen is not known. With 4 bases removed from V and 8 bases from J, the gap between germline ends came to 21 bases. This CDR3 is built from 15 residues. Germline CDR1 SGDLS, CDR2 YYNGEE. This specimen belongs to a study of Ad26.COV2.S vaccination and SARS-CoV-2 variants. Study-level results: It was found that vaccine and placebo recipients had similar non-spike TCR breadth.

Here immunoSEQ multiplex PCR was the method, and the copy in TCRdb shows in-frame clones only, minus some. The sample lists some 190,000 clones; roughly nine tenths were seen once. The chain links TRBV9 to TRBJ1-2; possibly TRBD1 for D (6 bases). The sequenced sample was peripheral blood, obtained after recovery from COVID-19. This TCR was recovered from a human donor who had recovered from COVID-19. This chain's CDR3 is CASSPGGSTSRGYTF. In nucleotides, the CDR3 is TGTGCCAGCAGCCCGGGGGGCTCGACCTCGAGGGGCTACACCTTC.